The 21 T cell receptor beta chains in this list originate from one sample, sequenced in a study of T cell changes during pregnancy in multiple sclerosis. Libraries were prepared by immunoSEQ multiplex PCR; TCRdb keeps only in-frame clonotypes and omits some of them. The sample has under 15,000 clones, 85% to 95% seen once. The specimen was CD4+ T cells from peripheral blood mononuclear cells, collected before pregnancy. The receptors stem from a female donor with multiple sclerosis, enrolled in a pregnancy study.

This clone showed up just once. The chain links TRBV29-1 to TRBJ1-3; D remains unclear. Trimming cost V 4 bases and J 0 bases, with 10 bases left between them. The CDR3 spans 14 residues. Germline V CDR1 and CDR2: SQVTM, ANQGSEA. The CDR3 reads CSVADISSGNTIYF. The CDR3 DNA is TGCAGCGTTGCTGACATCAGCTCTGGAAACACCATATATTTT.

The chain joins TRBV11-2 to TRBJ2-3; 11 bases are a match to TRBD2. CDR1 is SGHAT, CDR2 FQNNGV, per germline. The junction had 7 bases not matched to a gene; V was cut back by 6 bases and J by 2 bases. The CDR3 covers 16 residues. This CDR3 is CASSLAGGLVTDTQYF. In nucleotides, the CDR3 is TGTGCCAGCAGTCTAGCGGGGGGCCTAGTCACAGATACGCAGTATTTT.

This sequence joins TRBV6-1 and TRBJ2-2; D remains unclear. CDR1 and CDR2 from the germline V gene are MNHNS and SASEGT. V lost 5 bases to trimming and J lost 6 bases, with 13 bases between them. The CDR3 extends over 14 amino acids. In DNA, the CDR3 is TGTGCCAGCAGTCCACTATCAGTGGCCGGGGAGCTGTTTTTT. It is translated as CASSPLSVAGELFF.

The genes are TRBV6-1 and TRBJ2-1, with TRBD1 identical over 9 bases. CDR3 length: 15 amino acids. After removal of 2 bases from V and 4 bases from J, the junction contained 3 bases not matched to a gene. CDR1 is MNHNS and CDR2 is SASEGT in the germline V gene. The chain's CDR3 is CASSELGQGYNEQFF. In nucleotides, the CDR3 is TGTGCCAGCAGTGAATTGGGACAGGGTTACAATGAGCAGTTCTTC.

DNA for the CDR3: TGTGCCAGCAGCTTGGCCTTGACAGGGGGTAGGGATAATTCACCCCTCCACTTT. As protein: CASSLALTGGRDNSPLHF. The V gene is TRBV5-6, the J gene TRBJ1-6; TRBD1 matches at 9 bases. The germline gives CDR1 SGHDT, CDR2 YYEEEE. V dropped 0 bases and J dropped 5; count of bases not matched to a gene: 9. The CDR3 contains 18 residues.

The chain employs TRBV7-3 and TRBJ2-7; D not certain. Looked up from germline, CDR1 is SGHTA and CDR2 is FQGTGA. V was clipped by 0 bases and J by 4 bases, with 7 bases between them. The CDR3 extends over 13 amino acids. The CDR3 sequence: CASSLTREYEQYF. The CDR3 coding sequence is TGTGCCAGCAGCTTAACACGAGAATACGAGCAGTACTTC.

This clone has a single count. CDR3 sequence: CASSQEWDYISNEQFF. In nucleotides, the CDR3 is TGTGCCAGCAGCCAAGAATGGGACTACATATCCAATGAGCAGTTCTTC. This rearrangement joins TRBV4-2 to TRBJ2-1; 7 nucleotides align to TRBD2. CDR1 is LGHNA and CDR2 is YNFKEQ in the germline V gene. The CDR3 extends over 16 amino acids. J was trimmed by 6 bases and V by 0 bases; bases with no gene match: 8.

The chain is built from TRBV10-3 and TRBJ2-1; D perhaps matches TRBD2 (6 bases). Germline CDR1 is ENHRY and CDR2 is SYGVKD. The CDR3 runs 14 residues. V was trimmed by 6 bases and J by 10 bases, leaving 19 bases between them. The CDR3 reads CAISDTLRRAEQFF. The CDR3 region has the DNA TGTGCCATCAGCGATACCCTTAGGAGGGCCGAGCAGTTCTTC.

This clone occurred once. The chain joins TRBV7-6 to TRBJ1-1; D ambiguous. V was trimmed by 1 base and J by 1 base, leaving 10 bases between them. Germline values: CDR1 SGHVS, CDR2 FNYEAQ. This CDR3 has 15 residues. CDR3 bases: TGTGCCAGCAGCTTAGTCGTACATCCGAACACTGAAGCTTTCTTT. It translates to CASSLVVHPNTEAFF.

The chain is built from TRBV30 and TRBJ1-4, with a tentative D call TRBD1 (5 bases). There are 13 residues in the CDR3. V lost 5 bases and J 0 bases, leaving 7 bases between the germline ends. CDR1 and CDR2 from the germline V gene are GTSNPN and SVGIG (reference sequence). In DNA, the CDR3 is TGTGCCTGGTACAGGTCAACTAATGAAAAACTGTTTTTT. Its translation is CAWYRSTNEKLFF.

The rearrangement joins TRBV19 to TRBJ1-5; D is possibly TRBD1 (6 bases). Germline V lookup: CDR1 LNHDA, CDR2 SQIVND (reference sequence). This CDR3 is 14 amino acids long. Trimming cost V 4 bases and J 2 bases, with 9 bases left between them. The CDR3 DNA follows: TGTGCCAGTAGTACCTGGACAGGCAATCAGCCCCAGCATTTT. Protein sequence: CASSTWTGNQPQHF.

The V call is TRBV6-6, the J call TRBJ2-3, with a possible D match to TRBD1 (6 bases). CDR1 is MNHNY, CDR2 SVGAGI, per germline (reference sequence). The CDR3 runs 15 residues. Deletions cut 0 bases from V and 0 bases from J, with 7 bases between. In nucleotides, the CDR3 is TGTGCCAGCAGTTACTCCGACAGGAGCACAGATACGCAGTATTTT. Its protein product is CASSYSDRSTDTQYF.

The genes are TRBV6-5 and TRBJ2-7; perhaps TRBD2 as D (5 bases). From germline, CDR1 is MNHEY and CDR2 SVGAGI. The CDR3 runs 15 residues. Deletions cut 0 bases from V and 0 bases from J, with 9 bases between. This chain's CDR3 is CASSYSMGSSYEQYF. CDR3 bases: TGTGCCAGCAGTTACTCGATGGGGAGCTCCTACGAGCAGTACTTC.

The CDR3 DNA sequence: TGCAGCGTTGTGACTAGCGGGGGGATGGGGTTCTTC. It encodes CSVVTSGGMGFF. This sequence joins TRBV29-1 and TRBJ2-1; TRBD2 aligns across 13 bases. Looked up from germline, CDR1 is SQVTM and CDR2 is ANQGSEA. The CDR3 length is 12 residues. V lost 4 bases to trimming and J lost 15 bases; unmatched junction nucleotides: 6.

The rearrangement links TRBV7-3 to TRBJ2-6, with 7 nucleotides matching TRBD1. The CDR3 runs to 15 residues. The trim removed 6 bases at V and 2 bases at J, leaving 4 bases unmatched. Germline assignment: CDR1 SGHTA and CDR2 FQGTGA. CDR3 in amino acids: CASRETGTGANVLTF. For the CDR3, the DNA is TGTGCCAGCAGAGAGACAGGGACTGGGGCCAACGTCCTGACTTTC.

The CDR3 region has the DNA TGTGCCAGTAGTATCTCCAGGGCGAGTACCCAGTACTTC. Encoded protein: CASSISRASTQYF. This chain uses TRBV19 with TRBJ2-5; possibly TRBD1 for D (5 bases). The V and J ends lost 3 bases and 8 bases respectively, with 13 bases between them. Germline loops: CDR1 LNHDA, CDR2 SQIVND (reference sequence). The CDR3 spans 13 residues.

CDR3 coding DNA: TGCGCCAGCAGCCTCCCGGGACAGGAGAATGAAAAACTGTTTTTT. Its translation is CASSLPGQENEKLFF. The rearrangement joins TRBV4-1 to TRBJ1-4; TRBD1 aligns across 8 bases. This CDR3 contains 15 residues. V shed 4 bases and J 5 bases; nucleotides not matched to a gene: 6. CDR1 is MGHRA, CDR2 YSYEKL, per germline.

V is TRBV7-2 and J is TRBJ1-5; 9 bases match TRBD1. The CDR3 is 15 amino acids. CDR1 is SGHTA, CDR2 FQGNSA, per germline. With 1 base clipped from V and 9 bases from J, the junction kept 7 bases outside the gene matches. This CDR3 reads CASSLDGQGQGPQHF. In nucleotides, the CDR3 is TGTGCCAGCAGCTTAGATGGACAGGGGCAAGGGCCCCAGCATTTT.

The rearrangement links TRBV2 to TRBJ1-1; unclear D gene. Germline V gene data show CDR1 as SNHLY and CDR2 as FYNNEI. The ends were cut back, 6 bases at V and 5 bases at J, with 13 bases in the middle. The CDR3 length is 13 residues. CDR3: CASRSDWETEAFF. The CDR3 DNA sequence: TGTGCCAGCAGGTCGGACTGGGAAACTGAAGCTTTCTTT.

The chain combines TRBV7-2 with TRBJ1-3; D unclear. Germline-derived CDR1 and CDR2 are SGHTA and FQGNSA. Deletions cut 1 base from V and 0 bases from J, with 4 bases between. The CDR3 has 14 residues. CDR3 sequence reads: CASSLGSSGNTIYF. The DNA of the CDR3 is TGTGCCAGCAGCTTAGGCAGCTCTGGAAACACCATATATTTT.

J is TRBJ1-5 and V is TRBV5-6, with D tentatively TRBD1 (5 bases). Between the trimmed V and J ends, which lost 2 bases and 2 bases, there was a span of 11 bases. The CDR3 loop spans 15 amino acids. CDR1 is SGHDT, CDR2 YYEEEE, per germline. The CDR3: CASSLGVSGNQPQHF. CDR3 nucleotide sequence: TGTGCCAGCAGCTTAGGGGTATCAGGCAATCAGCCCCAGCATTTT.